This T cell receptor (beta chain) comes out of a study of T-cell reconstitution after alpha-beta-depleted transplantation in children. The CDR3 consists of 13 residues. Trimming removed 0 bases from V and 3 bases from J, with 8 bases in between. CDR1 and CDR2 (germline): DFQATT, SNEGSKA (reference sequence). As concerns this clonotype: Its antigen remains unknown.

Study-wide findings and caveats: Alpha-beta T cells about two months after transplant reportedly derived from several hundred expanded graft clones. One year post-transplant, T-cell counts and diversity were largely derived from T cells produced anew. Some patients showed high day-60 TCRbeta diversity, which derived from surviving recipient T cells and thymic progenitors.

Unique molecular identifiers tagged the TCRbeta library. MiXCR was run by TCRdb on the PCR reads, yielding one entry per CDR3 protein. The table has about 980,000 distinct CDR3 sequences, around 30% seen once. The input for sequencing was PBMCs, mostly from graft donor cells, taken 360 days after TCRalphabeta/CD19-depleted stem cell transplant. The sequence was collected from a boy younger than two who had a stem cell transplant for SCID, so the T cells may come from the graft donor. The rearrangement joins TRBV20-1 to TRBJ1-1; D call uncertain. The CDR3 DNA reads TGCAGTGCTAGAGACGGCCGGCACACTGAAGCTTTCTTT. It yields the protein CSARDGRHTEAFF.